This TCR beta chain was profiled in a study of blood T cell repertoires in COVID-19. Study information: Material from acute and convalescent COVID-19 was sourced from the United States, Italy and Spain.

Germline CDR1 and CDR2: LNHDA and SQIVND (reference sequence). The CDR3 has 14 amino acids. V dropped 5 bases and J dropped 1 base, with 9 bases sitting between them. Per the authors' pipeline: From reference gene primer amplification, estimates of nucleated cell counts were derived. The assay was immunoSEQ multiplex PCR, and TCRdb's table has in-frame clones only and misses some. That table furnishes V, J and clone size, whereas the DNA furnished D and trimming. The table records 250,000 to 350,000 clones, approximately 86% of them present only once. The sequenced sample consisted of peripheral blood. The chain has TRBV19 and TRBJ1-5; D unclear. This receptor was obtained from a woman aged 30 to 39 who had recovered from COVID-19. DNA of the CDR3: TGTGCCAGTAGTGTTCGACACAGCAATCAGCCCCAGCATTTT. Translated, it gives CASSVRHSNQPQHF.